The sequence of this T cell receptor (beta chain) was determined in a study of blood T cell repertoires in COVID-19. Study information: Sites across the United States, Italy and Spain contributed samples from acute and convalescent COVID-19. PBMCs, B-cell-depleted T cells, or T cells were the source of the cDNA or gDNA that made up the material.

Authors' methods: Estimation of nucleated cell counts relied on the amplification of reference gene primers. Data came from immunoSEQ multiplex PCR; TCRdb stores just in-frame clones and leaves some out. The DNA was the basis for D and trimming; V, J and clone size are from that table. The sample includes about 83,000 clones, roughly 86% of them seen just once. The germline CDR1 and CDR2 sequences are SGHVS and FNYEAQ. This CDR3 has 15 amino acids. Trimming cost V 5 bases and J 0 bases, with 12 bases left between them. The receptor's source is an elderly man with active or convalescent COVID-19. Sample: peripheral blood. The rearrangement joins TRBV7-6 to TRBJ2-3, with D possibly matching TRBD1 (6 bases). The CDR3 protein is CASSPWTVSTDTQYF. The CDR3 DNA reads TGTGCCAGCAGCCCCTGGACAGTTAGCACAGATACGCAGTATTTT.